A single TCR beta chain is shown here with its context. The data derive from a study of blood T cell repertoires in COVID-19. Study overall: Samples came from the United States, Italy and Spain, spanning acute and convalescent COVID-19. T cells, B-cell-depleted T cells, or PBMCs supplied cDNA or gDNA.

This CDR3 comprises 13 residues. Germline CDR1 and CDR2: SGHTA and FQGNSA. Trimming cost V 4 bases and J 2 bases, with 8 bases left between them. Data came from immunoSEQ multiplex PCR; TCRdb stores just in-frame clones and leaves some out. The table records roughly 100,000 clones, over 75% of them present only once. The clonotype comes from a human donor in a cohort sampled during active or convalescent COVID-19. The sequenced sample consisted of peripheral blood. The chain joins TRBV7-2 to TRBJ1-2, with no clear D. CDR3 nucleotide sequence: TGTGCCAGCAGCTCTTCGGTGAACTATGGCTACACCTTC. Its translation: CASSSSVNYGYTF.